These 12 T cell receptor beta chains were sequenced from one sample in a study of T cell responses to AZD1222 COVID-19 vaccine. Some clones are missing from TCRdb's copy, which holds only in-frame ones; the method was immunoSEQ multiplex PCR. The sample records over 95,000 clones, just over 90% being singletons. Sequencing used peripheral blood, obtained 28 days after the second AZD1222 dose. Every receptor here comes from an adult who received the AZD1222 COVID-19 vaccine.

The genes are TRBV28 and TRBJ2-5; D is uncertain. CDR3 length: 12 amino acids. Trimming took off 8 bases at V and 5 bases at J, with 12 bases between the two ends. Germline values: CDR1 MDHEN, CDR2 SYDVKM. The CDR3 sequence: CASHTQRETQYF. CDR3 nucleotide sequence: TGTGCCAGCCACACCCAGAGGGAGACCCAGTACTTC.

The chain carries TRBV30 and TRBJ2-3; 12 nucleotides align to TRBD1. V shed 1 base and J 4 bases; nucleotides not matched to a gene: 21. The CDR3 has 21 amino acids. CDR1 is GTSNPN and CDR2 is SVGIG in the germline V gene (reference sequence). This CDR3 is CAWSGVEEGQGALMCSDTQYF. Written as DNA, the CDR3 is TGTGCCTGGAGTGGGGTGGAGGAGGGACAGGGGGCCTTGATGTGCTCAGATACGCAGTATTTT.

The chain links TRBV5-8 to TRBJ2-3; 9 positions match TRBD1. The CDR3 runs to 14 residues. Germline values: CDR1 SGHTS, CDR2 YDEGEE. Trimming took 3 bases from V and 3 from J; bases not matched to a gene: 2. The DNA of the CDR3 is TGTGCCAGCAGCTCCGACAGGGGGACAGATACGCAGTATTTT. It yields the protein CASSSDRGTDTQYF.

V gene TRBV24-1 combines with J gene TRBJ2-5; no reliable D call. V lost 1 base and J 2 bases, leaving 1 base between the germline ends. The CDR3 has 12 amino acids. CDR1 is KGHDR, CDR2 SFDVKD, per germline. For the CDR3, the DNA is TGTGCCACCAGTGATTTTCAAGAGACCCAGTACTTC. Protein sequence: CATSDFQETQYF.

The chain is built from TRBV15 and TRBJ1-1; D may be TRBD1 (5 bases). V was pared by 0 bases and J by 1 base, with 9 bases between. The CDR3 totals 15 residues. Germline CDR1 is LNHNV and CDR2 is YYDKDF (reference sequence). CDR3: CATSRERGENTEAFF. The CDR3 nucleotides are TGTGCCACCAGCAGAGAGAGGGGAGAGAACACTGAAGCTTTCTTT. Combining the CDR3 with reference TRBV15 and TRBJ1-1 gives the whole variable domain DAMVIQNPRYQVTQFGKPVTLSCSQTLNHNVMYWYQQKSSQAPKLLFHYYDKDFNNEADTPDNFQSRRPNTSFCFLDIRSPGLGDTAMYLCATSRERGENTEAFFGQGTRLTVV.

This sequence joins TRBV10-1 and TRBJ2-4, with a possible D match to TRBD2 (5 bases). Trimming cost V 2 bases and J 8 bases, with 16 bases left between them. The CDR3 sequence is 15 residues long. Germline V gene data show CDR1 as WNHNN and CDR2 as SYGVQD (reference sequence). The DNA for the CDR3 is TGCGCCAGCAGTGAGCTGGACTCATATGAGGACATTCAGTACTTC. It translates to CASSELDSYEDIQYF.

This clone showed up just a few times. CDR3 nucleotides: TGTGCCAGCAGTGACCCTAGCGGGAGCGACCAAGAGACCCAGTACTTC. Residues: CASSDPSGSDQETQYF. This chain connects TRBV2 to TRBJ2-5; 10 nucleotides agree with TRBD2. CDR3 size: 16 residues. The J segment lost 0 bases and the V segment lost 3 bases, leaving 4 bases of the junction unmatched. The germline V gene encodes CDR1 SNHLY and CDR2 FYNNEI.

The V and J genes are TRBV27 and TRBJ1-1; D gene ambiguous. The CDR3 is 13 amino acids. CDR1 is MNHEY and CDR2 is SMNVEV in the germline V gene (reference sequence). Trimming pared 5 bases from V and 0 bases from J, leaving 7 bases between. DNA of the CDR3: TGTGCCAGCAGTCCCCATTTGAACACTGAAGCTTTCTTT. Protein: CASSPHLNTEAFF.

In its sample, this clone was seen a few times. The chain combines TRBV7-9 with TRBJ2-1; 11 nucleotides align to TRBD2. Germline-derived CDR1 and CDR2 are SEHNR and FQNEAQ (reference sequence). The V gene end was trimmed by 2 bases and the J gene end by 3 bases; junction bases not matched to a gene: 3. The CDR3 extends over 16 amino acids. CDR3 amino acids: CASSLMGLADYNEQFF. The CDR3 DNA sequence: TGTGCCAGCAGCTTAATGGGACTAGCGGACTACAATGAGCAGTTCTTC.

This chain connects TRBV28 to TRBJ2-5; 8 positions match TRBD2. The CDR3 is made up of 15 amino acids. The germline V gene has CDR1 MDHEN and CDR2 SYDVKM. V was pared by 5 bases and J by 5 bases, with 10 bases of the junction left unmatched. CDR3 sequence (DNA): TGTGCCAGCAGTATACTTAAGCGGGAGCGGGAGACCCAGTACTTC. It encodes CASSILKRERETQYF.

The chain links TRBV19 to TRBJ1-1; D gene uncertain. Germline V gene sequence: CDR1 LNHDA, CDR2 SQIVND (reference sequence). The CDR3 has 15 residues. V was shortened by 6 bases and J by 1 base, with 15 bases between the two germline ends. The CDR3 loop is CASRLEDVGNTEAFF. CDR3 coding DNA: TGTGCCAGTAGGCTTGAGGACGTAGGGAACACTGAAGCTTTCTTT.

The rearrangement links TRBV10-3 to TRBJ2-5; weak D call: TRBD1 (9 bases). Germline CDR1 reads ENHRY; CDR2 reads SYGVKD. The CDR3 has 19 residues. Trimming stripped 3 bases from V and 3 bases from J, with 26 bases between. DNA for the CDR3: TGTGCCATCAGTGAATACAGGGGGCGCGGGGGGAGCGGAAAAGAGACCCAGTACTTC. It yields the protein CAISEYRGRGGSGKETQYF.